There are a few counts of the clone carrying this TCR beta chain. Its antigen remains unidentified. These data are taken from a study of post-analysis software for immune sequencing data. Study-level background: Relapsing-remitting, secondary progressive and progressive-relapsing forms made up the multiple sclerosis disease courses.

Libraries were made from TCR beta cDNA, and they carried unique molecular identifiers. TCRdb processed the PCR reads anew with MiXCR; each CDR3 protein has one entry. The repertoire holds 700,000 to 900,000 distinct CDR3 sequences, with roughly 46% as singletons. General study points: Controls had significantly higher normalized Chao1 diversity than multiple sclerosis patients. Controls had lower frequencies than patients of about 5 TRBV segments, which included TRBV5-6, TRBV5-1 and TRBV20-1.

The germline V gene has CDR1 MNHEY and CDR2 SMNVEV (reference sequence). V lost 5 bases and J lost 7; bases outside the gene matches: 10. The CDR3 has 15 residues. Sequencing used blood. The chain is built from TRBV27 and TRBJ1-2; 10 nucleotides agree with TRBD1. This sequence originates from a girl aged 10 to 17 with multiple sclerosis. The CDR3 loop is CASSTKTGGASGYTF. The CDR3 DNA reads TGTGCCAGCAGTACCAAGACAGGGGGCGCGAGTGGCTACACCTTC.